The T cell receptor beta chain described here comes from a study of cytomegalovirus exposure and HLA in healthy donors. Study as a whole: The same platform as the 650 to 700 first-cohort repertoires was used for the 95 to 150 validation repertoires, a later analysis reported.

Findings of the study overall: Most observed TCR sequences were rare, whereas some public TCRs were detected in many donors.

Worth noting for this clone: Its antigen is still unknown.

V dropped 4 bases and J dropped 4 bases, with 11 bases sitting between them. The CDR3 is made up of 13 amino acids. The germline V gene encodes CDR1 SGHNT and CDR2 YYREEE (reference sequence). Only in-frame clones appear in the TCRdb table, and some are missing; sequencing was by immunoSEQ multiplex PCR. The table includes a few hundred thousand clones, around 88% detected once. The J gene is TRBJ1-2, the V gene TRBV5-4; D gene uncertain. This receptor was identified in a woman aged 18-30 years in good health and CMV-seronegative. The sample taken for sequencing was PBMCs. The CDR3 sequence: CASSPLEAYGYTF. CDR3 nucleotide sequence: TGTGCCAGCAGCCCCCTCGAAGCCTATGGCTACACCTTC.